This is a list of T cell receptor beta chains from one sample in a study of beta chain features in type 1 diabetes. Sequencing used immunoSEQ multiplex PCR; TCRdb keeps in-frame clones, though not all of them. The data contain a few hundred thousand clones, over 11% of them singletons. The sample comprised naive CD4+ T cells from blood. These receptor sequences come from a man aged 30 to 45 with type 1 diabetes. Both conserved end residues are trimmed from each CDR3.

V: TRBV19; length: 15; J: TRBJ1-1; CDR3: ASTSHKTGKGRTEAF
V: TRBV19; length: 11; J: TRBJ2-1; CDR3: ASSGSSYNEQF
V: TRBV7-2; length: 9; J: TRBJ1-2; CDR3: ASSWTGYYT
V: TRBV19; length: 11; J: TRBJ2-5; CDR3: ASSISRGETQY
V: TRBV18; length: 11; J: TRBJ1-1; CDR3: ASSPRHYTEAF
V: TRBV15; length: 12; J: TRBJ2-5; CDR3: ATSGTSRLETQY
V: TRBV10-3; length: 13; J: TRBJ2-5; CDR3: AISATGTSLETQY
V: TRBV7-8; length: 14; J: TRBJ2-3; CDR3: ASSPLGQGPEDTQY
V: TRBV9; length: 13; J: TRBJ2-7; CDR3: ASSAQSTGNYEQY
V: TRBV6-5; length: 13; J: TRBJ2-7; CDR3: ASSYSRDRVGEQY
V: TRBV9; length: 11; J: TRBJ2-3; CDR3: ASSLGSTDTQY
V: TRBV5-1; length: 13; J: TRBJ1-1; CDR3: ASSLGPGLNTEAF
V: TRBV5-1; length: 11; J: TRBJ1-1; CDR3: ASSVRGGTEAF
V: TRBV29-1; length: 12; J: TRBJ1-4; CDR3: SVEDPPTGEKLF
V: TRBV5-1; length: 12; J: TRBJ2-5; CDR3: ASSLLGSQETQY
V: TRBV30; length: 13; J: TRBJ2-3; CDR3: AWYRLAGGTDTQY
V: TRBV6-1; length: 11; J: TRBJ1-1; CDR3: ATTRELIGEAF
V: TRBV9; length: 13; J: TRBJ2-3; CDR3: ASSGSGRATDTQY
V: TRBV4-2; length: 13; J: TRBJ1-1; CDR3: ASSQAPGGGTEAF
V: TRBV30; length: 10; J: TRBJ1-1; CDR3: AWVSGGTEAF
V: TRBV29-1; length: 10; J: TRBJ2-5; CDR3: SVGGIQETQY
V: TRBV10-3; length: 12; J: TRBJ2-7; CDR3: AISSLSDRYEQY
V: TRBV4-3; length: 13; J: TRBJ2-7; CDR3: ASSQVGQGAYEQY
V: TRBV11-2; length: 13; J: TRBJ2-3; CDR3: ASSGQVAGADTQY
V: TRBV14; length: 9; J: TRBJ2-7; CDR3: ASSPSYEQY
V: TRBV7-2; length: 11; J: TRBJ2-1; CDR3: ASSFRRGDEQF
V: TRBV28; length: 12; J: TRBJ2-4; CDR3: ASRPGLAQNIQY
V: TRBV7-3; length: 10; J: TRBJ1-1; CDR3: ASGQGNTEAF
V: TRBV7-9; length: 13; J: TRBJ1-1; CDR3: ASSPRGGPNTEAF
V: TRBV19; length: 11; J: TRBJ2-7; CDR3: ASSIGPPYEQY
V: TRBV30; length: 12; J: TRBJ1-1; CDR3: ACKDRGRGNEAF
V: TRBV23-1; length: 17; J: TRBJ1-4; CDR3: ASSQSGHVKLVTNEKLF
V: TRBV10-3; length: 10; J: TRBJ1-2; CDR3: AISVTEYGYT
V: TRBV7-2; length: 12; J: TRBJ1-1; CDR3: ASSPGEMYTEAF
V: TRBV6-6; length: 11; J: TRBJ2-7; CDR3: ASRGTAPGEQY
V: TRBV5-1; length: 12; J: TRBJ2-1; CDR3: ASSPAQASNEQF
V: TRBV9; length: 13; J: TRBJ2-5; CDR3: ASSLRAGGVETQY
V: TRBV2; length: 11; J: TRBJ1-1; CDR3: ASIRGMNTEAF
V: TRBV28; length: 12; J: TRBJ2-2; CDR3: ASSRTSNTGELF
V: TRBV6-5; length: 14; J: TRBJ2-1; CDR3: ASSYSGGSLNNEQF
V: TRBV9; length: 11; J: TRBJ1-2; CDR3: ASSVGLSYGYT
V: TRBV11-1; length: 10; J: TRBJ2-7; CDR3: ASSVDRDEQY
V: TRBV7-2; length: 14; J: TRBJ1-1; CDR3: ASSLLILKRNTEAF
V: TRBV4-3; length: 15; J: TRBJ2-6; CDR3: ASSHESGRAGANVLT
V: TRBV13; length: 14; J: TRBJ2-1; CDR3: ASSLGGLVPDNEQF
V: TRBV21-1; length: 15; J: TRBJ1-1; CDR3: ASSAHLGQESKAEAF
V: TRBV5-1; length: 12; J: TRBJ2-5; CDR3: ASSFPGLQETQY
V: TRBV5-1; length: 13; J: TRBJ1-2; CDR3: ASSSGTGGNYGYT
V: TRBV7-3; length: 14; J: TRBJ2-3; CDR3: ASSSGLAGGPDTQY
V: TRBV5-6; length: 11; J: TRBJ1-2; CDR3: ASSLGTGYGYT
V: TRBV19; length: 13; J: TRBJ1-2; CDR3: ASSTASTGNYGYT
V: TRBV28; length: 12; J: TRBJ1-1; CDR3: ASSLPGQPRGAF
V: TRBV6-5; length: 13; J: TRBJ2-7; CDR3: ASSYGLASPYEQY
V: TRBV10-3; length: 11; J: TRBJ1-1; CDR3: AIRDKTYTEAF
V: TRBV5-4; length: 12; J: TRBJ1-1; CDR3: ASSLESRNTEAF
V: TRBV4-3; length: 14; J: TRBJ2-7; CDR3: ASSPGTSGTSYEQY
V: TRBV4-1; length: 12; J: TRBJ1-2; CDR3: ASSQDGRNYGYT
V: TRBV7-9; length: 13; J: TRBJ1-2; CDR3: ASSGGAGGLVGYT
V: TRBV30; length: 13; J: TRBJ1-4; CDR3: AWEAPGQGNEKLF
V: TRBV18; length: 12; J: TRBJ1-5; CDR3: ASSPQTGNNPQH